This entry lists 14 T cell receptor beta chains sequenced from one sample in a study of cytomegalovirus exposure and HLA in healthy donors. The PCR was carried out with 60 Vbeta primers and 13 Jbeta primers. Repertoires were generated with immunoSEQ multiplex PCR, while TCRdb's copy carries only in-frame clones and drops some. The sample yields around 130,000 clones, 73% seen once. The sample was PBMCs. These receptors originate from a woman aged 40 to 55 in good health and CMV-seropositive.

The chain links TRBV19 to TRBJ1-5; D ambiguous. V lost 9 bases, J lost 1 base, and 13 bases lay in between. The germline V gene has CDR1 LNHDA and CDR2 SQIVND (reference sequence). The CDR3 extends over 14 amino acids. The CDR3 nucleotides are TGTGCCAGCGGAGGAGGGTTCAGCAATCAGCCCCAGCATTTT. Protein product: CASGGGFSNQPQHF.

This chain joins TRBV28 and TRBJ2-4, with D tentatively TRBD1 (6 bases). CDR3 length: 16 residues. Trimming cost V 4 bases and J 2 bases, with 15 bases left between them. CDR1 is MDHEN, CDR2 SYDVKM, per germline. CDR3 sequence reads: CASSYQGHAPKNIQYF. Here the CDR3 DNA reads TGTGCCAGCAGTTATCAGGGGCATGCTCCCAAAAACATTCAGTACTTC.

This chain links TRBV5-6 with TRBJ1-5; D remains unclear. The CDR3 is 15 residues long. Trimming removed 2 bases from V and 1 base from J, with 10 bases in between. In germline, CDR1 is SGHDT, CDR2 YYEEEE. CDR3 loop: CASSFGVASNQPQHF. The DNA for the CDR3 is TGTGCCAGCAGCTTCGGGGTTGCGAGCAATCAGCCCCAGCATTTT.

This chain links TRBV5-6 with TRBJ2-5; maybe TRBD1 (5 bases). V lost 0 bases to trimming and J lost 3 bases, with 6 bases between them. The germline gives CDR1 SGHDT, CDR2 YYEEEE. This CDR3 region has 13 residues. The CDR3 sequence: CASSLAREETQYF. For the CDR3, the DNA is TGTGCCAGCAGCTTGGCCAGGGAAGAGACCCAGTACTTC.

The CDR3 here is CASSLTGGKGTGELFF. The DNA of the CDR3 is TGTGCCAGCAGCTTAACCGGAGGGAAAGGCACCGGGGAGCTGTTTTTT. V and J are TRBV11-2 and TRBJ2-2; a weak D match, TRBD2 (6 bases). Germline V gene data show CDR1 as SGHAT and CDR2 as FQNNGV. CDR3 length: 16 residues. The V end lost 2 bases, the J end lost 4 bases, and 14 bases lay between the germline ends.

The V gene is TRBV5-6, the J gene TRBJ1-4; 8 positions agree with TRBD1. CDR1 SGHDT and CDR2 YYEEEE come from the germline V gene. CDR3 size: 15 residues. Germline trimming cut 0 bases from V and 4 bases from J; bases unmatched to any gene: 2. The CDR3 loop is CASSLAGQVNEKLFF. In DNA, the CDR3 is TGTGCCAGCAGCTTGGCGGGACAGGTTAATGAAAAACTGTTTTTT.

CDR3 region: CASSLQVSGNTIYF. The CDR3 region has the DNA TGTGCCAGCAGCCTTCAGGTATCTGGAAACACCATATATTTT. The genes are TRBV9 and TRBJ1-3; the D is unclear. Germline V CDR1 and CDR2: SGDLS, YYNGEE. V lost 4 bases and J 1 base, leaving 9 bases between the germline ends. The CDR3 is made up of 14 amino acids.

This rearrangement joins TRBV4-1 to TRBJ2-5; TRBD2 matches at 7 bases. The CDR3 extends over 15 amino acids. CDR1 and CDR2 (germline): MGHRA, YSYEKL. J gave up 5 bases and V 0 bases, and 6 bases lay outside the gene matches. This chain's CDR3 is CASSQDSGGGETQYF. In nucleotides, the CDR3 is TGCGCCAGCAGCCAAGATTCGGGAGGCGGGGAGACCCAGTACTTC.

CDR3 protein: CASSFRGGQGRHGYTF. Here the CDR3 DNA reads TGTGCCAGCAGTTTCCGAGGTGGACAGGGTAGGCATGGCTACACCTTC. The chain combines TRBV28 with TRBJ1-2; 8 nucleotides align to TRBD1. V lost 3 bases and J lost 6; bases outside the gene matches: 12. This CDR3 contains 16 residues. The germline V gene encodes CDR1 MDHEN and CDR2 SYDVKM.

This chain uses TRBV18 with TRBJ1-1; D unclear. Germline assignment: CDR1 KGHSH and CDR2 LQKENI. V was trimmed by 5 bases and J by 5 bases, leaving 12 bases between them. The CDR3 consists of 13 residues. In DNA form, the CDR3 reads TGTGCCAGCTCAGACCTTGGAGGGACTGAAGCTTTCTTT. Amino acids: CASSDLGGTEAFF.

The CDR3 loop is CASSRGQRTSGREDGELFF. In DNA, the CDR3 is TGTGCCAGCAGCCGCGGACAGAGGACTAGCGGGAGGGAGGACGGGGAGCTGTTTTTT. The chain couples TRBV7-6 to TRBJ2-2; 15 bases are a match to TRBD2. The CDR3 consists of 19 residues. Germline CDR1 and CDR2: SGHVS and FNYEAQ. J gave up 7 bases and V 5 bases, and 14 bases lay outside the gene matches.

The DNA of the CDR3 is TGTGCCAGCAGCTGGGCTGACAGGGCGAACACTGAAGCTTTCTTT. Encoded protein: CASSWADRANTEAFF. The rearrangement links TRBV5-6 to TRBJ1-1; 7 bases agree with TRBD1. J gave up 1 base and V 3 bases, and 6 bases lay outside the gene matches. This CDR3 contains 15 residues. Germline loops: CDR1 SGHDT, CDR2 YYEEEE.

CDR3 DNA: TGTGCCAGTAATCACAGGGGGGATCAGCCCCAGCATTTT. Protein product: CASNHRGDQPQHF. The chain has TRBV19 and TRBJ1-5; 8 nucleotides agree with TRBD1. The V and J ends lost 7 bases and 5 bases, in that order; junction bases with no gene match: 4. The CDR3 covers 13 residues. Germline CDR1 and CDR2: LNHDA and SQIVND (reference sequence).

This chain joins TRBV5-5 and TRBJ1-1; no firm D call. Per the germline V gene, CDR1 is SGHKS and CDR2 is YYEKEE (reference sequence). The ends were cut back, 0 bases at V and 11 bases at J, with 17 bases in the middle. This CDR3 has 14 residues. CDR3 in DNA: TGTGCCAGCAGCTTGGCCGATAGGATGGGCTCGGCTTTCTTT. Its protein product is CASSLADRMGSAFF.